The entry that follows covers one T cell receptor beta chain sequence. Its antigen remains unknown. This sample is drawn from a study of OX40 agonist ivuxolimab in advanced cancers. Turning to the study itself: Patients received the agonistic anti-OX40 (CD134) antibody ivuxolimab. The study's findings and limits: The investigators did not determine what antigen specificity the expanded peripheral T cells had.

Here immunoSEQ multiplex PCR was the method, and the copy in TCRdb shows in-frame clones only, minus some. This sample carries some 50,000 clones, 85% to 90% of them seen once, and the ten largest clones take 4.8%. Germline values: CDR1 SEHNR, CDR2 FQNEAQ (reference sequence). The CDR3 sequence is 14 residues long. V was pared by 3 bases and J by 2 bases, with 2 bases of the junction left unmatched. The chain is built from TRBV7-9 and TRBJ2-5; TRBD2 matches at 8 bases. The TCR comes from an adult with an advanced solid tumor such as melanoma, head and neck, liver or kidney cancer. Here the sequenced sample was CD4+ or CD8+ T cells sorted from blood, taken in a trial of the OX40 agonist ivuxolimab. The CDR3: CASSFTSGQETQYF. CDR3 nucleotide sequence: TGTGCCAGCAGCTTTACTAGCGGACAAGAGACCCAGTACTTC.